This T cell receptor (beta chain) was captured by sequencing in a study of blood T cell repertoires in COVID-19. About the study: Acute and convalescent COVID-19 samples came from the United States, Italy and Spain.

Only in-frame clones appear in the TCRdb table, and some are missing; sequencing was by immunoSEQ multiplex PCR. There are just over 90,000 clones in the sample; about 80% occur only once, and around 17% lies in the top ten. The length of the CDR3 is 13 residues. Germline-derived CDR1 and CDR2 are LNHDA and SQIVND (reference sequence). Trimming took 5 bases from V and 5 from J; bases not matched to a gene: 4. This clonotype was sampled from a human donor in a cohort sampled during active COVID-19. The chain recombines TRBV19 with TRBJ1-2; 8 bases match TRBD1. Sequencing was carried out using peripheral blood. The CDR3 reads CASSPRTGYGYTF. The CDR3 coding sequence is TGTGCCAGTAGTCCCCGGACAGGGTATGGCTACACCTTC.